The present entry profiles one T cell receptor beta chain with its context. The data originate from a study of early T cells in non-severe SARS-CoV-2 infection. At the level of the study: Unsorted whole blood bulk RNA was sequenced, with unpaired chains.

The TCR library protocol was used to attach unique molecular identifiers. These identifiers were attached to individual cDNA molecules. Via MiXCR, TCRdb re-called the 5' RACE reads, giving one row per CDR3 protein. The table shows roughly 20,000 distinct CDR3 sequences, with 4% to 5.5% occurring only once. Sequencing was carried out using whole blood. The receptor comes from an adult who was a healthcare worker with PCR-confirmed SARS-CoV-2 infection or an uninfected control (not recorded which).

The CDR3 reads CSVVAGNTEAFF. CDR3 in DNA: TGCAGCGTTGTTGCGGGGAACACTGAAGCTTTCTTT. The gene calls are TRBV29-1 and TRBJ1-1; the D is unclear. Trimming cost V 4 bases and J 1 base, with 7 bases left between them. The CDR3 has 12 residues. Looked up from germline, CDR1 is SQVTM and CDR2 is ANQGSEA. Full variable domain (remainder filled in from reference TRBV29-1 and TRBJ1-1): SAVISQKPSRDICQRGTSLTIQCQVDSQVTMMFWYRQQPGQSLTLIATANQGSEATYESGFVIDKFPISRPNLTFSTLTVSNMSPEDSSIYLCSVVAGNTEAFFGQGTRLTVV.